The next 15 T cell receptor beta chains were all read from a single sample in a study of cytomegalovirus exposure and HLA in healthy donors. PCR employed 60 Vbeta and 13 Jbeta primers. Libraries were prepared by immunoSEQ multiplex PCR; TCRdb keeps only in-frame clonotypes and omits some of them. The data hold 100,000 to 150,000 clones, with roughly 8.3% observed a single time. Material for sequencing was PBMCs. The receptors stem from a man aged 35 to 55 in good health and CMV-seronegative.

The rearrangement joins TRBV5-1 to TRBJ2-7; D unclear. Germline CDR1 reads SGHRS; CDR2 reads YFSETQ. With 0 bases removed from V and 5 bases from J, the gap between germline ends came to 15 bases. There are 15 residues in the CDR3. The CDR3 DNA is TGCGCCAGCAGCTTGGCTCGCGGCGGCCTCGACGAGCAGTACTTC. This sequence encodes CASSLARGGLDEQYF.

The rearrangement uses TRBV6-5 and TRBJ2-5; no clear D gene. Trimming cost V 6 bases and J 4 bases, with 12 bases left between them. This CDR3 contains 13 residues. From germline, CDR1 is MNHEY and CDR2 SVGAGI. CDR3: CASSPQARETQYF. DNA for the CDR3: TGTGCCAGCAGCCCGCAAGCCCGAGAGACCCAGTACTTC.

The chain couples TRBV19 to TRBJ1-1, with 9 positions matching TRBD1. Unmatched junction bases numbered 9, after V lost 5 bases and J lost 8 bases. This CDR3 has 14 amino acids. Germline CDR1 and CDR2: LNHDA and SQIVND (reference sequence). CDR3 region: CASSFRDRAREAFF. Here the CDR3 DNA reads TGTGCCAGTAGTTTCCGGGACAGGGCCAGGGAAGCTTTCTTT.

In nucleotides, the CDR3 is TGTGCCAGCAGCCTGCTAGCGGGGGGGCTGACCGGGGAGCTGTTTTTT. Translation: CASSLLAGGLTGELFF. This chain links TRBV5-6 with TRBJ2-2, with 12 bases aligning to TRBD2. V trimming: 4 bases; J trimming: 5 bases; junction bases outside the gene matches: 6. Per the germline V gene, CDR1 is SGHDT and CDR2 is YYEEEE. CDR3 length: 16 residues.

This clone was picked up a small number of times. The CDR3 loop is CASSAPSGGAYNEQFF. CDR3 sequence (DNA): TGTGCCAGCAGCGCTCCTAGCGGGGGGGCCTACAATGAGCAGTTCTTC. The V call is TRBV7-9, the J call TRBJ2-1, with TRBD2 matching over 12 bases. The trim removed 5 bases at V and 2 bases at J, leaving 4 bases unmatched. CDR1 SEHNR and CDR2 FQNEAQ come from the germline V gene (reference sequence). This CDR3 comprises 16 residues.

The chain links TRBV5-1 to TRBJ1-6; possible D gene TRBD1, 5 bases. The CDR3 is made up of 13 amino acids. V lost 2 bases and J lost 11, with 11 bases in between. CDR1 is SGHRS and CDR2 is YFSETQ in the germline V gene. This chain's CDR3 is CASSFDSRAPLHF. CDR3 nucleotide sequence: TGCGCCAGCAGCTTCGACAGTAGGGCACCCCTCCACTTT.

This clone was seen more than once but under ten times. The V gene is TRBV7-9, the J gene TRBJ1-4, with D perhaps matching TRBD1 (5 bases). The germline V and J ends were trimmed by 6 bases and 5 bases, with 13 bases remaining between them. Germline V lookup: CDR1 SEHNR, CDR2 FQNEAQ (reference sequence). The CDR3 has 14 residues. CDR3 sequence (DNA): TGTGCCAGCAGTCGGACGGGGGGGAATGAAAAACTGTTTTTT. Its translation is CASSRTGGNEKLFF.

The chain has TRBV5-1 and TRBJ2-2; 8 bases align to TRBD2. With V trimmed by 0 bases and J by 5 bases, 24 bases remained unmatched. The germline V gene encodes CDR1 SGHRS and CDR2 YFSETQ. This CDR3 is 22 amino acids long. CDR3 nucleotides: TGCGCCAGCAGCTTGGCCATAGGGCGCACCGGGGGGGTCCGACTACGTACCGGGGAGCTGTTTTTT. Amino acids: CASSLAIGRTGGVRLRTGELFF. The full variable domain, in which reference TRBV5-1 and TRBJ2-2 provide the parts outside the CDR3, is KAGVTQTPRYLIKTRGQQVTLSCSPISGHRSVSWYQQTPGQGLQFLFEYFSETQRNKGNFPGRFSGRQFSNSRSEMNVSTLELGDSALYLCASSLAIGRTGGVRLRTGELFFGEGSRLTVL.

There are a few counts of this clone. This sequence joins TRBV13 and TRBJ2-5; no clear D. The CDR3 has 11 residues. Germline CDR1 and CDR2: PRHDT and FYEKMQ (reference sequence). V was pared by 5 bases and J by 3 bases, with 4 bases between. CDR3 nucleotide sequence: TGTGCCAGCAGCAATAAAGAGACCCAGTACTTC. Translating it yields CASSNKETQYF.

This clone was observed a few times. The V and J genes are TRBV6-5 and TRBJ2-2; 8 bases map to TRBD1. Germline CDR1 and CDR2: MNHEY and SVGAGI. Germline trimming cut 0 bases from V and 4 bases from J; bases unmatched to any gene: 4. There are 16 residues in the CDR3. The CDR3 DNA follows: TGTGCCAGCAGTTACTCGCAGGGGGCAGGCACCGGGGAGCTGTTTTTT. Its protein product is CASSYSQGAGTGELFF.

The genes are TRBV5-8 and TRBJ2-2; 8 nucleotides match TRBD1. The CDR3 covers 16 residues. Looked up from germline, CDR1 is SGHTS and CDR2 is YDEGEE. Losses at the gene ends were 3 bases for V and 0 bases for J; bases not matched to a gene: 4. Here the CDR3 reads CASSYRTGPNTGELFF. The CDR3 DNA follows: TGTGCCAGCAGCTACCGGACAGGGCCGAACACCGGGGAGCTGTTTTTT. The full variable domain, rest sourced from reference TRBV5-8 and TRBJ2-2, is EAGVTQSPTHLIKTRGQQATLRCSPISGHTSVYWYQQALGLGLQFLLWYDEGEERNRGNFPPRFSGRQFPNYSSELNVNALELEDSALYLCASSYRTGPNTGELFFGEGSRLTVL.

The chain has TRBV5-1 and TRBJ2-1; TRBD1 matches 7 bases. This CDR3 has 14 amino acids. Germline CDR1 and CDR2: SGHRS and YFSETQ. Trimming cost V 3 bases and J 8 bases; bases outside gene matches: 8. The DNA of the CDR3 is TGCGCCAGCAGCTCCGGACAGGAGGACCATGAGCAGTTCTTC. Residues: CASSSGQEDHEQFF.

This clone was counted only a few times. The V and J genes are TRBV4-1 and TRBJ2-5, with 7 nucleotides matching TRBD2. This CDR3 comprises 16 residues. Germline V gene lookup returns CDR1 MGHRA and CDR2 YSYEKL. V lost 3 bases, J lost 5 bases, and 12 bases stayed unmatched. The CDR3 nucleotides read TGCGCCAGCAGCCAGGGGGACTACGCCACCGGGGAGACCCAGTACTTC. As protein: CASSQGDYATGETQYF.

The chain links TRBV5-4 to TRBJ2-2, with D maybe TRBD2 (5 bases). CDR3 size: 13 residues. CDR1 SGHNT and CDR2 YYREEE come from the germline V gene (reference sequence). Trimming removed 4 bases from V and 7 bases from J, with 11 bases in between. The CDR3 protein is CASSPSGSGELFF. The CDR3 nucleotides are TGTGCCAGCAGCCCAAGTGGGAGCGGGGAGCTGTTTTTT.

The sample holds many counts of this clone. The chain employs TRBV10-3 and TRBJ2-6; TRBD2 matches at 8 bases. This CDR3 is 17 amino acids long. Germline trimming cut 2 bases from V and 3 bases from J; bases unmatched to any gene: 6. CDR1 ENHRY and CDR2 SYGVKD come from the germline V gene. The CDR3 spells CAISEEAGGGGANVLTF. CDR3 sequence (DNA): TGTGCCATCAGTGAGGAGGCGGGGGGCGGTGGGGCCAACGTCCTGACTTTC.